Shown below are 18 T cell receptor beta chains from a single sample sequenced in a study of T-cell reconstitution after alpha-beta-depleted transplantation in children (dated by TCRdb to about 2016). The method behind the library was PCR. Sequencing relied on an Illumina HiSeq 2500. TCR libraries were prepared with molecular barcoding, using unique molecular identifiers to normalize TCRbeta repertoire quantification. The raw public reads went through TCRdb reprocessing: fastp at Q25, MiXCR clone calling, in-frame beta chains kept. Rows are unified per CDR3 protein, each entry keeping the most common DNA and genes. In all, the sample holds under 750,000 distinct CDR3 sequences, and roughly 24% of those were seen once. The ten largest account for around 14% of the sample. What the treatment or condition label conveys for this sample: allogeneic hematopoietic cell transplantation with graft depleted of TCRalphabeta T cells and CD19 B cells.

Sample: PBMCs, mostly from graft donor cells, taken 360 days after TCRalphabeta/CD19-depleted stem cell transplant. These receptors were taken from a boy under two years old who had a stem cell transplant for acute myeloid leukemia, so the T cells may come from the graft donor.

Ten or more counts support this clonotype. This CDR3 reads CSVDVVGQGENTIYF. The DNA for the CDR3 is TGCAGCGTGGATGTCGTCGGACAGGGCGAAAACACCATATATTTT. The gene calls are TRBV29-1 and TRBJ1-3, with TRBD1 identical over 8 bases. There are 15 residues in the CDR3. Germline loops: CDR1 SQVTM, CDR2 ANQGSEA. The junction had 13 bases not matched to a gene; V was cut back by 6 bases and J by 6 bases.

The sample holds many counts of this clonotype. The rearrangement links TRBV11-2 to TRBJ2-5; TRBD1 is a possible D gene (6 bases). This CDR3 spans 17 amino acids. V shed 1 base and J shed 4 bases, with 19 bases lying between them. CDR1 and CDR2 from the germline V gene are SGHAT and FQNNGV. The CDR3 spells CASSLGNSLRGRETQYF. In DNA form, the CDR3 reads TGTGCCAGCAGCTTAGGAAACAGCCTCAGGGGCCGAGAGACCCAGTACTTC.

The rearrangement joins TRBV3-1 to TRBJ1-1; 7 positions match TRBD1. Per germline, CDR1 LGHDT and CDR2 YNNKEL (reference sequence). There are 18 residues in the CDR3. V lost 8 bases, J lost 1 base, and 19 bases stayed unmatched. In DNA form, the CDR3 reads TGTGCCAGCTGTTTTCGCCCCACCCTCAGGGGGAAGAACACTGAAGCTTTCTTT. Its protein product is CASCFRPTLRGKNTEAFF.

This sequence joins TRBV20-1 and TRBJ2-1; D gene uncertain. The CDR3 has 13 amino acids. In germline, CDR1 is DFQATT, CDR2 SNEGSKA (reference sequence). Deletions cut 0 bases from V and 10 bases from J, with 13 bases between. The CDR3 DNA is TGCAGTGCTAGAGAACGAAGGGTGGAGGAGCAGTTCTTC. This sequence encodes CSARERRVEEQFF.

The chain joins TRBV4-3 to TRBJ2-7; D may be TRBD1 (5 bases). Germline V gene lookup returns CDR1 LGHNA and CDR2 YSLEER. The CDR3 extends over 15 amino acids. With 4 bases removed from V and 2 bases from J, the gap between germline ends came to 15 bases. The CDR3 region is CASSRFQDTTYEQYF. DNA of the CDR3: TGCGCCAGCAGCCGCTTTCAGGACACGACCTACGAGCAGTACTTC.

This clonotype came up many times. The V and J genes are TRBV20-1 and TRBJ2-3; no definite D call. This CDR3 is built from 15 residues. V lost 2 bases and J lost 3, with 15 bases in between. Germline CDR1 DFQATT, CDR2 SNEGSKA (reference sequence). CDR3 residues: CSARKRDRLTDTQYF. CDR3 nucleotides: TGCAGTGCTAGAAAACGCGATCGTTTAACAGATACGCAGTATTTT.

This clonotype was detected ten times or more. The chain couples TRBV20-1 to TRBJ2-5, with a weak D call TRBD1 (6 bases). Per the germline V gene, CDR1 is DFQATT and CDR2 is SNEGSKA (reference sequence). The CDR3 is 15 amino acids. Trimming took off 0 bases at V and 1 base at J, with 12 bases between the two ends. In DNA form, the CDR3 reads TGCAGTGCTAGAGATCAGGGGCGGCCCCAAGAGACCCAGTACTTC. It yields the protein CSARDQGRPQETQYF.

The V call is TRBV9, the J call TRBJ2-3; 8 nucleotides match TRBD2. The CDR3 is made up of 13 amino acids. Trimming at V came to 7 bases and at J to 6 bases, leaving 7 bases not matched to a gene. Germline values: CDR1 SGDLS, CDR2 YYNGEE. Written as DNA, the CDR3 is TGTGCCAGCCATGGGACTAGGGAGGATACGCAGTATTTT. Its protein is CASHGTREDTQYF. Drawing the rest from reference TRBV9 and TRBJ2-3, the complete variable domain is DSGVTQTPKHLITATGQRVTLRCSPRSGDLSVYWYQQSLDQGLQFLIQYYNGEERAKGNILERFSAQQFPDLHSELNLSSLELGDSALYFCASHGTREDTQYFGPGTRLTVL.

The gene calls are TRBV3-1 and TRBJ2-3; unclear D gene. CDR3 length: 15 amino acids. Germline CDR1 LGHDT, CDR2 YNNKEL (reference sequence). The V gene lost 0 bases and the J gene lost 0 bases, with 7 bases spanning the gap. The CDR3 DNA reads TGTGCCAGCAGCCAAGATCCTCACAGCACAGATACGCAGTATTTT. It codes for CASSQDPHSTDTQYF.

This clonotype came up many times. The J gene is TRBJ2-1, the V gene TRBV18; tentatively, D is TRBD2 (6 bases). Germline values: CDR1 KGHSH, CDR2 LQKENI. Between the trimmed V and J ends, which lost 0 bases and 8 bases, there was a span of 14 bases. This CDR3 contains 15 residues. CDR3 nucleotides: TGTGCCAGCTCACCACCGGCGAGGGGCGGGGATGAGCAGTTCTTC. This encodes CASSPPARGGDEQFF.

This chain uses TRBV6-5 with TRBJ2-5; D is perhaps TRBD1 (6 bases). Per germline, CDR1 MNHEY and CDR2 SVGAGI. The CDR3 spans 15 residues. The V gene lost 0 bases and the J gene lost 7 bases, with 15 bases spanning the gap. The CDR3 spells CASSYSKQGEGTQYF. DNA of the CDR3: TGTGCCAGCAGTTACTCGAAACAGGGAGAAGGGACCCAGTACTTC.

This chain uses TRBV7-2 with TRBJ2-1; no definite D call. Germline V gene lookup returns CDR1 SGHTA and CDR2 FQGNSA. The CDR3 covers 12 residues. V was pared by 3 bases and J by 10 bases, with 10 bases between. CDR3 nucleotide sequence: TGTGCCAGCAGCTTTGGTCGGATAGAGCAGTTCTTC. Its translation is CASSFGRIEQFF.

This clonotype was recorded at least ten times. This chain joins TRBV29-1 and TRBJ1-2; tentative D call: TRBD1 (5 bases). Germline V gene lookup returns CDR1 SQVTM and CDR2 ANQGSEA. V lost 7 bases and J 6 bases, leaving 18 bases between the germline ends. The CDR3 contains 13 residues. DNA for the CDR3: TGCAGCGACAACAGGCCCTTGGCCCATGGCTACACCTTC. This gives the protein CSDNRPLAHGYTF.

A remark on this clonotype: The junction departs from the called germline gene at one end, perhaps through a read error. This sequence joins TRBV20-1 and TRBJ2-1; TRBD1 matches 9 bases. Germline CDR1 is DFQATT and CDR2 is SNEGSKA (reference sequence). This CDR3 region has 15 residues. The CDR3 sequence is CSARAGTGYYDEQFF. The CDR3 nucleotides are TGCAGTGCTAGGGCCGGGACAGGGTACTACGATGAGCAGTTCTTC.

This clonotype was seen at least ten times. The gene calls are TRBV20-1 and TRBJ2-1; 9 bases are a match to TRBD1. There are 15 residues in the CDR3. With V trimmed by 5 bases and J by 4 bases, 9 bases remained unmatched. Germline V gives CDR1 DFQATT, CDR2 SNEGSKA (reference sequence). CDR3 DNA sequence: TGCAGTGCTCAATACGGGACAGGGTTGTACAATGAGCAGTTCTTC. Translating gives CSAQYGTGLYNEQFF.

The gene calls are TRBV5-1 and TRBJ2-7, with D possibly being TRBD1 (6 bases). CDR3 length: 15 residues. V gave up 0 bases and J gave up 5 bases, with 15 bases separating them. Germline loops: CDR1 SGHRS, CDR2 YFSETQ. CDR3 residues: CASSLDGTHEDEQYV. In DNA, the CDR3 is TGCGCCAGCAGCTTGGATGGGACACACGAGGACGAGCAGTACGTC.

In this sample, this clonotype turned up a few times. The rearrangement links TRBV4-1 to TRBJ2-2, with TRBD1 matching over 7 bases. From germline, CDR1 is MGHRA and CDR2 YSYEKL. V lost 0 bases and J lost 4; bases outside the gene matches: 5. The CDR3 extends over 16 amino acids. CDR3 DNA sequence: TGCGCCAGCAGCCAAGATCCTAGGACAGGCACCGGGGAGCTGTTTTTT. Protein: CASSQDPRTGTGELFF.

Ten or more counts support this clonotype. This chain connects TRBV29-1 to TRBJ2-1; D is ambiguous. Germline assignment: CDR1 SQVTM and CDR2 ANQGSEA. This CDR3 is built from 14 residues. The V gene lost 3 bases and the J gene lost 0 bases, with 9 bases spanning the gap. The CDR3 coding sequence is TGCAGCGTTGATGGGAAGAGCTCCTACAATGAGCAGTTCTTC. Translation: CSVDGKSSYNEQFF.